Below, 31 T cell receptor beta chains from the same sample are listed, as sequenced in a study of blood T cell repertoires in COVID-19 (dated by TCRdb to 2020 to 2021). The protocol used for the library was the immunoSEQ multiplex PCR assay. TCRdb limited this immuneACCESS table to in-frame rearrangements with V and J called. A share of clones is missing; checked studies link under half to unresolved V genes, and the rest is unexplained. This sample holds about 150,000 clones; roughly 88% were observed only once. Jointly, the top ten make up 0.63% of the sample. Sequenced input: peripheral blood. The source is a man in his fifties or sixties with COVID-19, enrolled during active disease.

The J gene is TRBJ2-1, the V gene TRBV19; 10 bases fit TRBD2. This CDR3 is 17 amino acids long. Germline lookup yields CDR1 LNHDA and CDR2 SQIVND (reference sequence). Trimming removed 3 bases from V and 9 bases from J; junction bases left unmatched: 14. The CDR3 sequence: CASSMKRRLAGEIEQFF. CDR3 coding DNA: TGTGCCAGTAGTATGAAGAGAAGGCTAGCGGGAGAGATTGAGCAGTTCTTC. The full variable domain, completed using reference TRBV19 and TRBJ2-1, is DGGITQSPKYLFRKEGQNVTLSCEQNLNHDAMYWYRQDPGQGLRLIYYSQIVNDFQKGDIAEGYSVSREKKESFPLTVTSAQKNPTAFYLCASSMKRRLAGEIEQFFGPGTRLTVL.

With respect to this clone: The same CDR3 can be traced to other DNA sequences in this sample. This chain uses TRBV7-3 with TRBJ2-2; 7 nucleotides agree with TRBD2. The V gene's germline CDR1 is SGHTA and CDR2 FQGTGA. The CDR3 length is 13 residues. After removal of 5 bases from V and 6 bases from J, the junction contained 3 bases not matched to a gene. The CDR3 sequence is CASSPTSSGELFF. CDR3 nucleotides: TGTGCCAGCAGCCCGACTAGCTCCGGGGAGCTGTTTTTT.

V and J are TRBV6-5 and TRBJ1-1; D gene ambiguous. Between the trimmed V and J ends, which lost 2 bases and 4 bases, there was a span of 8 bases. The CDR3 has 13 residues. CDR1 MNHEY and CDR2 SVGAGI come from the germline V gene. CDR3 bases: TGTGCCAGCAGTTACCTTCCCTCCACTGAAGCTTTCTTT. Translating gives CASSYLPSTEAFF.

V usage is TRBV27 and J usage is TRBJ2-2; 15 nucleotides align to TRBD2. V was clipped by 4 bases and J by 0 bases; unmatched bases: 6. CDR1 and CDR2 (germline): MNHEY, SMNVEV (reference sequence). The CDR3 spans 19 residues. DNA of the CDR3: TGTGCCAGCAGTTCCAATGGACTAGCGGGAGGGCCGAACACCGGGGAGCTGTTTTTT. Protein: CASSSNGLAGGPNTGELFF.

The chain is built from TRBV7-2 and TRBJ2-5; 7 bases align to TRBD1. The CDR3 spans 14 residues. J gave up 5 bases and V 3 bases, and 6 bases lay outside the gene matches. Germline CDR1 reads SGHTA; CDR2 reads FQGNSA. The CDR3 loop is CASSFNRGRETQYF. In DNA form, the CDR3 reads TGTGCCAGCAGCTTTAACAGGGGACGGGAGACCCAGTACTTC. Filled out from reference TRBV7-2 and TRBJ2-5, the complete variable domain reads GAGVSQSPSNKVTEKGKDVELRCDPISGHTALYWYRQSLGQGLEFLIYFQGNSAPDKSGLPSDRFSAERTGGSVSTLTIQRTQQEDSAVYLCASSFNRGRETQYFGPGTRLLVL.

The rearrangement links TRBV27 to TRBJ2-3, with 7 bases fitting TRBD1. The CDR3 runs 17 residues. V lost 6 bases and J lost 5; bases outside the gene matches: 17. Looked up from germline, CDR1 is MNHEY and CDR2 is SMNVEV (reference sequence). The CDR3 region is CASRPTLDRVSRDTQYF. DNA for the CDR3: TGTGCCAGCAGACCTACCCTTGACAGGGTTTCACGAGATACGCAGTATTTT.

This chain uses TRBV19 with TRBJ2-1; TRBD2 might be the D (7 bases). This CDR3 has 14 residues. V was clipped by 4 bases and J by 8 bases, with 15 bases between them. CDR1 is LNHDA, CDR2 SQIVND, per germline (reference sequence). The CDR3 DNA is TGTGCCAGTAGTAATAGGGGGGGGGACGATGAGCAGTTCTTC. Encoded protein: CASSNRGGDDEQFF.

The chain uses TRBV15 and TRBJ1-2, with 10 bases identical to TRBD1. Germline CDR1 reads LNHNV; CDR2 reads YYDKDF (reference sequence). Trimming at V came to 5 bases and at J to 3 bases, leaving 6 bases not matched to a gene. CDR3 length: 15 amino acids. This CDR3 reads CATSPGGTGDYGYTF. CDR3 nucleotides: TGTGCCACCAGCCCGGGGGGGACAGGGGACTATGGCTACACCTTC.

This sequence joins TRBV18 and TRBJ2-1, with 7 bases identical to TRBD1. The CDR3 sequence is 16 residues long. After removal of 1 base from V and 2 bases from J, the junction contained 5 bases not matched to a gene. CDR1 and CDR2 (germline): KGHSH, LQKENI. CDR3 protein: CASSPRGTATYNEQFF. The CDR3 DNA follows: TGTGCCAGCTCACCACGAGGGACAGCGACCTACAATGAGCAGTTCTTC.

This clone was observed a handful of times. The DNA of the CDR3 is TGTGCCAGCTCACCACCGGGACTAGCGGGGGGTCAAGAGACCCAGTACTTC. Protein sequence: CASSPPGLAGGQETQYF. The chain carries TRBV18 and TRBJ2-5, with 15 nucleotides matching TRBD2. Trimming cost V 0 bases and J 2 bases; bases outside gene matches: 1. This CDR3 contains 17 residues. Germline CDR1 reads KGHSH; CDR2 reads LQKENI.

The gene calls are TRBV19 and TRBJ1-1; D is unclear. With 4 bases removed from V and 4 bases from J, the gap between germline ends came to 10 bases. The CDR3 is 13 residues long. Germline CDR1 LNHDA, CDR2 SQIVND (reference sequence). Here the CDR3 DNA reads TGTGCCAGTAGTAGGGTGGAGGGCACTGAAGCTTTCTTT. Translation: CASSRVEGTEAFF.

The chain links TRBV5-5 to TRBJ2-1, with D maybe TRBD2 (5 bases). Between the trimmed V and J ends, which lost 4 bases and 0 bases, there was a span of 11 bases. The CDR3 sequence is 15 residues long. The germline V gene has CDR1 SGHKS and CDR2 YYEKEE (reference sequence). CDR3: CASSPDGISYNEQFF. The DNA for the CDR3 is TGTGCCAGCAGCCCGGACGGGATCTCCTACAATGAGCAGTTCTTC. Based on the CDR3 plus reference TRBV5-5 and TRBJ2-1, the full variable domain is DAGVTQSPTHLIKTRGQQVTLRCSPISGHKSVSWYQQVLGQGPQFIFQYYEKEERGRGNFPDRFSARQFPNYSSELNVNALLLGDSALYLCASSPDGISYNEQFFGPGTRLTVL.

In its sample, this clone was seen once. The rearrangement joins TRBV11-2 to TRBJ1-1, with D tentatively TRBD1 (5 bases). CDR3 size: 15 residues. Germline CDR1 reads SGHAT; CDR2 reads FQNNGV. V was shortened by 2 bases and J by 0 bases, with 10 bases between the two germline ends. CDR3 loop: CASSLRGALNTEAFF. CDR3 DNA: TGTGCCAGCAGCTTACGTGGGGCTTTGAACACTGAAGCTTTCTTT.

The chain combines TRBV6-2 or TRBV6-3 with TRBJ1-2; tentatively, D is TRBD1 (5 bases). The V end was cut by 2 bases, the J end by 5 bases, with 15 bases between. This CDR3 contains 15 residues. Germline CDR1 reads MNHEY; CDR2 reads SVGEGT. DNA for the CDR3: TGTGCCAGCAGTTACCGCGGGACGACCTCATATGGCTACACCTTC. Its protein is CASSYRGTTSYGYTF.

V gene TRBV29-1 combines with J gene TRBJ1-1; TRBD1 is a possible D gene (6 bases). Germline CDR1 is SQVTM and CDR2 is ANQGSEA. The CDR3 is 15 residues long. The V and J ends lost 6 bases and 10 bases respectively, with 27 bases between them. The CDR3 sequence: CSVEKQGRSRFGAFF. The CDR3 DNA reads TGCAGCGTAGAAAAACAGGGACGTAGTAGATTTGGAGCTTTCTTT.

The V call is TRBV18, the J call TRBJ2-5, with TRBD2 matching over 13 bases. Germline V gene data show CDR1 as KGHSH and CDR2 as LQKENI. The V gene end was trimmed by 1 base and the J gene end by 4 bases; junction bases not matched to a gene: 9. CDR3 length equals 18 residues. This CDR3 is CASSPRSTSGGARETQYF. CDR3 bases: TGTGCCAGCTCACCACGGAGCACTAGCGGGGGGGCCAGAGAGACCCAGTACTTC.

The chain links TRBV5-1 to TRBJ2-7, with D perhaps matching TRBD1 (6 bases). The CDR3 contains 16 residues. Trimming pared 4 bases from V and 1 base from J, leaving 18 bases between. The germline gives CDR1 SGHRS, CDR2 YFSETQ. The CDR3 DNA sequence: TGCGCCAGCAGCAGTGGACAGACTTTACTATCCTACGAGCAGTACTTC. Its translation: CASSSGQTLLSYEQYF. The complete variable domain, with remaining parts taken from reference TRBV5-1 and TRBJ2-7, reads KAGVTQTPRYLIKTRGQQVTLSCSPISGHRSVSWYQQTPGQGLQFLFEYFSETQRNKGNFPGRFSGRQFSNSRSEMNVSTLELGDSALYLCASSSGQTLLSYEQYFGPGTRLTVT.

The J gene is TRBJ1-4, the V gene TRBV4-3, with D unclear. The length of the CDR3 is 14 residues. Germline CDR1 LGHNA, CDR2 YSLEER. The V end lost 1 base, the J end lost 5 bases, and 8 bases lay between the germline ends. The chain's CDR3 is CASSQGGGNEKLFF. The CDR3 coding sequence is TGCGCCAGCAGCCAAGGGGGAGGGAATGAAAAACTGTTTTTT.

The gene calls are TRBV18 and TRBJ2-1; 11 nucleotides align to TRBD2. The germline CDR1 and CDR2 sequences are KGHSH and LQKENI. With 6 bases clipped from V and 9 bases from J, the junction kept 13 bases outside the gene matches. The CDR3 sequence is 16 residues long. The CDR3 DNA follows: TGTGCCAGCTCGCCCGCCGTAGCGGGGGGGCAAGGTGAGCAGTTCTTC. It codes for CASSPAVAGGQGEQFF.

This clone was recorded once. The chain is built from TRBV19 and TRBJ2-1; D perhaps matches TRBD2 (6 bases). This CDR3 has 16 amino acids. The germline gives CDR1 LNHDA, CDR2 SQIVND (reference sequence). Trimming left V 4 bases short and J 5 bases short, with 18 bases between. The DNA of the CDR3 is TGTGCCAGTAGTAGGCCGGAGGGGATCGTTAACAATGAGCAGTTCTTC. Its translation: CASSRPEGIVNNEQFF.

J is TRBJ1-1 and V is TRBV27; 8 bases line up with TRBD1. J gave up 2 bases and V 5 bases, and 7 bases lay outside the gene matches. The CDR3 covers 15 residues. Germline loops: CDR1 MNHEY, CDR2 SMNVEV (reference sequence). The CDR3 here is CASSDSGQDNTEAFF. The CDR3, as DNA: TGTGCCAGCAGTGATTCGGGACAGGATAACACTGAAGCTTTCTTT.

The chain has TRBV5-4 and TRBJ2-1; D call uncertain. Looked up from germline, CDR1 is SGHNT and CDR2 is YYREEE (reference sequence). Trimming stripped 4 bases from V and 5 bases from J, with 19 bases between. The CDR3 covers 16 residues. CDR3 in DNA: TGTGCCAGCAGCCAGGCGTATCGGAACCCGGACAATGAGCAGTTCTTC. This translates into CASSQAYRNPDNEQFF. The entire variable domain, with the rest obtained from reference TRBV5-4 and TRBJ2-1, is as follows: ETGVTQSPTHLIKTRGQQVTLRCSSQSGHNTVSWYQQALGQGPQFIFQYYREEENGRGNFPPRFSGLQFPNYSSELNVNALELDDSALYLCASSQAYRNPDNEQFFGPGTRLTVL.

This chain joins TRBV30 and TRBJ1-1; maybe TRBD1 (5 bases). The V end was cut by 4 bases, the J end by 1 base, with 16 bases between. The CDR3 extends over 15 amino acids. The germline V gene has CDR1 GTSNPN and CDR2 SVGIG (reference sequence). The CDR3 spells CAWIPGGGGNTEAFF. CDR3 in DNA: TGTGCCTGGATCCCCGGGGGGGGTGGGAACACTGAAGCTTTCTTT.

V is TRBV10-3 and J is TRBJ2-1; 7 positions agree with TRBD2. The CDR3 has 16 amino acids. The germline gives CDR1 ENHRY, CDR2 SYGVKD. With 3 bases clipped from V and 6 bases from J, the junction kept 11 bases outside the gene matches. The DNA of the CDR3 is TGTGCCATCAGTGACCCTGGGCGGGAGAAAGGCAATGAGCAGTTCTTC. It is translated as CAISDPGREKGNEQFF.

Points on this clone: The junction differs from germline at one of its ends, possibly a read error. The rearrangement joins TRBV7-7 to TRBJ2-5, with D hard to call. The CDR3 has 13 residues. The V gene's germline CDR1 is SSHAT and CDR2 FNYEAQ (reference sequence). CDR3 sequence: CASSFSPRETQYF. The CDR3 nucleotides read TGTGCTAGCAGCTTTTCCCCTCGGGAGACCCAGTACTTC.

This clone was detected only once. The chain has TRBV24-1 and TRBJ2-7; possible D gene TRBD2, 6 bases. Germline CDR1 KGHDR, CDR2 SFDVKD. The V and J ends lost 3 bases and 3 bases respectively, with 11 bases between them. The CDR3 covers 14 residues. The CDR3 spells CATSDRGIDYEQYF. CDR3 nucleotides: TGTGCCACCAGTGATCGGGGGATAGACTACGAGCAGTACTTC.

This chain connects TRBV4-1 to TRBJ2-7, with TRBD2 as a possible D gene (6 bases). The CDR3 has 15 residues. Germline V gene lookup returns CDR1 MGHRA and CDR2 YSYEKL. Between the trimmed V and J ends, which lost 1 base and 0 bases, there was a span of 10 bases. CDR3 sequence reads: CASSQAAGSSYEQYF. CDR3 DNA sequence: TGCGCCAGCAGCCAAGCCGCGGGGAGCTCCTACGAGCAGTACTTC.

The chain carries TRBV10-3 and TRBJ1-2; D possibly corresponds to TRBD1 (6 bases). The CDR3 extends over 13 amino acids. Trimming cost V 2 bases and J 8 bases, with 12 bases left between them. Germline V CDR1 and CDR2: ENHRY, SYGVKD. The CDR3: CAISEREGEGYTF. Written as DNA, the CDR3 is TGTGCCATCAGTGAGAGGGAGGGGGAAGGCTACACCTTC.

This clone was counted only a few times. The rearrangement joins TRBV2 to TRBJ1-1; D not resolved. The CDR3 runs 14 residues. With 2 bases removed from V and 1 base from J, the gap between germline ends came to 8 bases. Looked up from germline, CDR1 is SNHLY and CDR2 is FYNNEI. CDR3 amino acids: CASSEFSGNTEAFF. CDR3 nucleotides: TGTGCCAGCAGTGAATTCTCGGGGAACACTGAAGCTTTCTTT.

J is TRBJ2-2 and V is TRBV4-2; the match to TRBD2 covers 9 bases. V was pared by 1 base and J by 6 bases, with 6 bases of the junction left unmatched. The CDR3 is 16 amino acids. Germline-derived CDR1 and CDR2 are LGHNA and YNFKEQ. The CDR3 bases are TGTGCCAGCAGCCAAGTCCGGAGCGGGGGGTCCGGGGAGCTGTTTTTT. As protein: CASSQVRSGGSGELFF.

The CDR3 region is CASSSQISPLHF. The CDR3 DNA sequence: TGTGCCAGTAGTTCCCAGATTTCACCCCTCCACTTT. The chain employs TRBV19 and TRBJ1-6; D gene uncertain. Germline V gene lookup returns CDR1 LNHDA and CDR2 SQIVND (reference sequence). The CDR3 is made up of 12 amino acids. The V gene lost 5 bases and the J gene lost 9 bases, with 8 bases spanning the gap.